These 22 T cell receptor beta chains came from one sample sequenced in a study of T-cell reconstitution after alpha-beta-depleted transplantation in children (dated by TCRdb to the mid-2010s). To prepare the library, PCR was applied. TCRdb names Illumina HiSeq 2500 as the instrument used. TCR libraries were prepared with molecular barcoding, using unique molecular identifiers to normalize TCRbeta repertoire quantification. TCRdb trimmed the raw reads at Q25, called clones with MiXCR and kept productive beta chains. One record per CDR3 amino acid sequence lists the most common genes and DNA. Across this sample there are about 200,000 distinct CDR3 sequences, with 5.5% to 7% seen only once. Roughly 6% of the sample rests with the top ten. What this sample's treatment or condition label stands for: allogeneic hematopoietic cell transplantation with graft depleted of TCRalphabeta T cells and CD19 B cells.

Sequenced material: PBMCs, taken before TCRalphabeta/CD19-depleted stem cell transplant. The receptors shown here come from a boy between 2 and 10 years old with acute lymphoblastic leukemia, due to receive a stem cell transplant.

This clonotype came up many times. This sequence joins TRBV2 and TRBJ1-6, with 7 bases that match TRBD1. Germline V gene sequence: CDR1 SNHLY, CDR2 FYNNEI. Trimming removed 5 bases from V and 7 bases from J; junction bases left unmatched: 17. This CDR3 has 18 residues. The DNA for the CDR3 is TGTGCCAGCAGTAAAACGCGCGTATTGCAGGGGGGGAATTCACCCCTCCACTTT. Translating it yields CASSKTRVLQGGNSPLHF.

The chain combines TRBV30 with TRBJ1-2, with 7 bases matching TRBD1. CDR1 and CDR2 from the germline V gene are GTSNPN and SVGIG (reference sequence). V shed 3 bases, J shed 4 bases, and the junction held 2 bases outside the gene matches. The CDR3 contains 12 residues. This chain's CDR3 is CAWRRDSYGYTF. Here the CDR3 DNA reads TGTGCCTGGAGAAGGGACAGCTATGGCTACACCTTC.

This clonotype was observed many times. This chain joins TRBV28 and TRBJ1-2; 8 nucleotides align to TRBD1. Trimming removed 3 bases from V and 3 bases from J; junction bases left unmatched: 6. The germline gives CDR1 MDHEN, CDR2 SYDVKM. This CDR3 has 15 residues. CDR3 in amino acids: CASSFSGGDDYGYTF. The CDR3 DNA reads as TGTGCCAGCAGTTTTTCAGGGGGCGACGACTATGGCTACACCTTC.

This chain uses TRBV10-1 with TRBJ2-7; 10 bases map to TRBD1. The CDR3 sequence is 15 residues long. Germline CDR1 WNHNN, CDR2 SYGVQD (reference sequence). The V segment lost 5 bases and the J segment 3 bases; nucleotides outside the gene matches: 7. CDR3 nucleotide sequence: TGCGCCAGCAGTAATTGGGACAGGGGCCGCTACGAGCAGTACTTC. It encodes CASSNWDRGRYEQYF.

This clonotype was seen more than once but under ten times. The chain has TRBV6-5 and TRBJ1-5; D is undetermined. The CDR3 totals 13 residues. Germline lookup yields CDR1 MNHEY and CDR2 SVGAGI. Trimming left V 7 bases short and J 7 bases short, with 14 bases between. CDR3: CASKSGLGQPQHF. For the CDR3, the DNA is TGTGCCAGCAAGAGTGGGTTGGGACAGCCCCAGCATTTT.

The table lists this clonotype with many counts. The V gene is TRBV4-3, the J gene TRBJ2-3; 10 bases agree with TRBD1. J lost 6 bases, V lost 4 bases, and 10 bases had no gene match. The CDR3 length is 16 residues. Germline CDR1 and CDR2: LGHNA and YSLEER. This CDR3 is CASSPRGGTGVDTQYF. The CDR3 DNA reads TGCGCCAGCAGCCCAAGAGGTGGGACAGGGGTGGATACGCAGTATTTT.

This clonotype was detected many times. The chain links TRBV29-1 to TRBJ2-3, with D perhaps TRBD2 (5 bases). With 1 base removed from V and 1 base from J, the gap between germline ends came to 6 bases. The CDR3 spans 13 residues. Germline V lookup: CDR1 SQVTM, CDR2 ANQGSEA. This CDR3 is CSVEGGGTDTQYF. CDR3 nucleotide sequence: TGCAGCGTTGAAGGGGGAGGCACAGATACGCAGTATTTT.

There are many counts of this clonotype. V and J are TRBV20-1 and TRBJ2-1; 10 bases are a match to TRBD2. Germline loops: CDR1 DFQATT, CDR2 SNEGSKA (reference sequence). The junction had 11 bases not matched to a gene; V was cut back by 7 bases and J by 8 bases. The CDR3 totals 14 residues. The CDR3 loop is CSVRRPAGGDEQFF. CDR3 bases: TGCAGTGTCAGACGCCCAGCGGGGGGGGATGAGCAGTTCTTC.

The sample holds many counts of this clonotype. This chain joins TRBV5-1 and TRBJ2-1; possibly TRBD1 for D (5 bases). Germline V lookup: CDR1 SGHRS, CDR2 YFSETQ. Trimming left V 0 bases short and J 0 bases short, with 13 bases between. The CDR3 sequence is 17 residues long. CDR3 sequence reads: CASSLVQGLSSYNEQFF. The CDR3 DNA follows: TGCGCCAGCAGCTTGGTGCAGGGCTTAAGCTCCTACAATGAGCAGTTCTTC.

This clonotype was found many times. V is TRBV20-1 and J is TRBJ2-3, with 8 bases matching TRBD2. V shed 6 bases, J shed 3 bases, and the junction held 14 bases outside the gene matches. Germline V CDR1 and CDR2: DFQATT, SNEGSKA (reference sequence). This CDR3 is 16 amino acids long. The CDR3 loop reads CSATSGSEFRTDTQYF. CDR3 coding DNA: TGCAGTGCCACGAGCGGGAGTGAGTTTAGAACAGATACGCAGTATTTT.

The table lists this clonotype with many counts. The chain couples TRBV12-3 or TRBV12-4 to TRBJ2-1, with D unclear. Trimming removed 3 bases at V and 13 bases at J, with 13 bases between. CDR3 length: 12 amino acids. The CDR3 spells CASSFSVIQQFF. The DNA of the CDR3 is TGTGCCAGCAGTTTCAGCGTGATACAACAGTTCTTC.

V and J are TRBV6-2 or TRBV6-3 and TRBJ1-5; D may be TRBD1 (6 bases). Trimming pared 1 base from V and 5 bases from J, leaving 9 bases between. The germline CDR1 and CDR2 sequences are MNHEY and SVGEGT. This CDR3 contains 14 residues. In DNA form, the CDR3 reads TGTGCCAGCAGTTACTACAGGGTGGATCAGCCCCAGCATTTT. Protein product: CASSYYRVDQPQHF.

This clonotype has just a few counts. This sequence joins TRBV28 and TRBJ1-2; D remains ambiguous. V lost 5 bases and J 0 bases, leaving 7 bases between the germline ends. Germline CDR1 and CDR2: MDHEN and SYDVKM. The CDR3 runs 13 residues. This CDR3 is CASSKTTNYGYTF. CDR3 nucleotide sequence: TGTGCCAGCAGTAAGACAACTAACTATGGCTACACCTTC.

This clonotype was counted ten times or more. The chain carries TRBV11-2 and TRBJ2-1; 14 nucleotides align to TRBD2. Trimming at V came to 3 bases and at J to 3 bases, leaving 1 base not matched to a gene. CDR1 and CDR2 from the germline V gene are SGHAT and FQNNGV. The CDR3 spans 16 residues. The CDR3 DNA reads as TGTGCCAGCAGCTTCGGACTAGCGGGGGGCTACAATGAGCAGTTCTTC. Protein: CASSFGLAGGYNEQFF.

This clonotype was recorded at least ten times. The V call is TRBV12-3 or TRBV12-4, the J call TRBJ2-3, with D perhaps TRBD1 or TRBD2 (5 bases each). CDR3 size: 13 residues. The ends were cut back, 3 bases at V and 5 bases at J, with 9 bases in the middle. CDR3 sequence (DNA): TGTGCCAGCAGTTTTCTGGGGGAAGATACGCAGTATTTT. It specifies CASSFLGEDTQYF.

There are a few counts of this clonotype. A clone one base away is much larger, so this may be a read error. This chain uses TRBV2 with TRBJ2-1, with D unclear. The germline gives CDR1 SNHLY, CDR2 FYNNEI. The CDR3 runs to 11 residues. The V gene lost 7 bases and the J gene lost 2 bases, with 3 bases spanning the gap. The CDR3 nucleotides read TGTGCCAGCACCCCCTACAATGAGCAGTTCTTC. This translates into CASTPYNEQFF. The full variable domain, in which reference TRBV2 and TRBJ2-1 provide the parts outside the CDR3, is EPEVTQTPSHQVTQMGQEVILRCVPISNHLYFYWYRQILGQKVEFLVSFYNNEISEKSEIFDDQFSVERPDGSNFTLKIRSTKLEDSAMYFCASTPYNEQFFGPGTRLTVL.

The chain couples TRBV7-9 to TRBJ1-1, with no clear D. CDR3 length: 14 amino acids. Trimming took off 7 bases at V and 1 base at J, with 13 bases between the two ends. Looked up from germline, CDR1 is SEHNR and CDR2 is FQNEAQ (reference sequence). The CDR3 region has the DNA TGTGCCAGCAACCCCGGACGGGAGAACACTGAAGCTTTCTTT. Protein product: CASNPGRENTEAFF.

This clonotype was recorded at least ten times. The V call is TRBV20-1, the J call TRBJ2-6; possibly TRBD2 for D (6 bases). In germline, CDR1 is DFQATT, CDR2 SNEGSKA (reference sequence). The germline V and J ends were trimmed by 1 base and 0 bases, with 13 bases remaining between them. The CDR3 sequence is 17 residues long. The chain's CDR3 is CSARGPGLGSGANVLTF. The CDR3 nucleotides are TGCAGTGCTAGAGGGCCGGGACTTGGCTCTGGGGCCAACGTCCTGACTTTC.

This clonotype has ten or more counts. The chain combines TRBV28 with TRBJ1-1; perhaps TRBD1 as D (5 bases). This CDR3 has 14 residues. Germline V gives CDR1 MDHEN, CDR2 SYDVKM. V lost 2 bases and J lost 5, with 12 bases in between. The CDR3 region is CASSLQGPQTEAFF. CDR3 bases: TGTGCCAGCAGTTTACAGGGCCCCCAGACTGAAGCTTTCTTT.

This clonotype has ten or more counts. The chain couples TRBV11-2 to TRBJ1-2; D gene unclear. Germline V gene sequence: CDR1 SGHAT, CDR2 FQNNGV. Trimming removed 1 base from V and 7 bases from J, with 19 bases in between. The CDR3 is 16 residues long. CDR3 in amino acids: CASSLVPDSRDTGYTF. CDR3 sequence (DNA): TGTGCCAGCAGCTTAGTCCCAGATAGTAGGGATACTGGCTACACCTTC.

The rearrangement joins TRBV2 to TRBJ2-5, with 13 positions matching TRBD2. The CDR3 is made up of 15 amino acids. CDR1 SNHLY and CDR2 FYNNEI come from the germline V gene. Germline trimming cut 6 bases from V and 2 bases from J; bases unmatched to any gene: 3. CDR3 sequence (DNA): TGTGCCAGCAGAAAGACTAGCGGGAGGCAAGAGACCCAGTACTTC. It codes for CASRKTSGRQETQYF.

This clonotype has a count of ten or more. This chain joins TRBV10-2 and TRBJ2-7; D gene unclear. V gave up 7 bases and J gave up 3 bases, with 13 bases separating them. Germline CDR1 WSHSY, CDR2 SAAADI. The CDR3 length is 13 residues. The CDR3 here is CASTIDRIYEQYF. CDR3 coding DNA: TGCGCCAGCACCATCGATAGGATCTACGAGCAGTACTTC.